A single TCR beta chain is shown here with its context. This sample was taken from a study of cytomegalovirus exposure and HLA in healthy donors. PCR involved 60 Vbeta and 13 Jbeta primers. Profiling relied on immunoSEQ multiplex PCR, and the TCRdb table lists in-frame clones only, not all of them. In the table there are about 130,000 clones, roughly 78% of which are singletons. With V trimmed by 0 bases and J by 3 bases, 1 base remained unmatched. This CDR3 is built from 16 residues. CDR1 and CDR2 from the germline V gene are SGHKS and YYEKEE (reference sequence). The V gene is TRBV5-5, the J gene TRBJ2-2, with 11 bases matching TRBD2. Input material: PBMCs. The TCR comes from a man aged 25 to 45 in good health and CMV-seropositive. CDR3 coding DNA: TGTGCCAGCAGCTTGGAGGGACTAGCGGACACCGGGGAGCTGTTTTTT. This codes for CASSLEGLADTGELFF.